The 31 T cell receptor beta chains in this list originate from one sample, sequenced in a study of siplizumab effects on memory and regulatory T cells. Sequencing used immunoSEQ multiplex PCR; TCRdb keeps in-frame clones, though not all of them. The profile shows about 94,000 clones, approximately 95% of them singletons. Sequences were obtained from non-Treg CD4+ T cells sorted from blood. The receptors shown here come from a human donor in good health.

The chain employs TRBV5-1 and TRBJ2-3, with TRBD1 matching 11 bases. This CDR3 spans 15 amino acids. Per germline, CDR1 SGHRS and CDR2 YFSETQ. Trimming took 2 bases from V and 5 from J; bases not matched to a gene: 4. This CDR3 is CASSLGQGAGDTQYF. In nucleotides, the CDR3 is TGCGCCAGCAGCTTAGGACAGGGGGCCGGAGATACGCAGTATTTT.

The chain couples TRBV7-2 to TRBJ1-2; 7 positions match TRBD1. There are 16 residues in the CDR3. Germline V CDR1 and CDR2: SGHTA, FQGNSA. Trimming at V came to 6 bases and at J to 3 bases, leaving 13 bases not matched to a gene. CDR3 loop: CASSEFGTASYYGYTF. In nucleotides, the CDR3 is TGTGCCAGCAGTGAATTCGGGACAGCTTCGTACTATGGCTACACCTTC.

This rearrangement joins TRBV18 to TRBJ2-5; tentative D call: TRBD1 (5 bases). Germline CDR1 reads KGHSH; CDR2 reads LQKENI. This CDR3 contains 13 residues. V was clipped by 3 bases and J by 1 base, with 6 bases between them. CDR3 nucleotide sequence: TGTGCCAGCTCACCGACAGTCCAAGAGACCCAGTACTTC. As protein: CASSPTVQETQYF.

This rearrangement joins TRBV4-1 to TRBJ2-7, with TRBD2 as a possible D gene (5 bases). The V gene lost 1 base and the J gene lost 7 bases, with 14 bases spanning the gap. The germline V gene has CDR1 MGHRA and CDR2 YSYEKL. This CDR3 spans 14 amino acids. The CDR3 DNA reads TGCGCCAGCAGCCAAGTCCAAGGACTTACGGAGCAGTACTTC. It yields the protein CASSQVQGLTEQYF.

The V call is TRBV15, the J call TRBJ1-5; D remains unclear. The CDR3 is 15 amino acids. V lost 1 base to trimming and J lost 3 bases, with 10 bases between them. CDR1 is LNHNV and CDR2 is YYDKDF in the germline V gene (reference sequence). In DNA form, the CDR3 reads TGTGCCACCAGCAGAGTAATTGGCTCCAATCAGCCCCAGCATTTT. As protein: CATSRVIGSNQPQHF.

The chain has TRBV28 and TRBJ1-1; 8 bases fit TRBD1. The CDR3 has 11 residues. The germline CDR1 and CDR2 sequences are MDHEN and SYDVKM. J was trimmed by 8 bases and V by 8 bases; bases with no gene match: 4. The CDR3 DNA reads TGTGCCAGCGAGACAGGGGACGAAGCTTTCTTT. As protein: CASETGDEAFF.

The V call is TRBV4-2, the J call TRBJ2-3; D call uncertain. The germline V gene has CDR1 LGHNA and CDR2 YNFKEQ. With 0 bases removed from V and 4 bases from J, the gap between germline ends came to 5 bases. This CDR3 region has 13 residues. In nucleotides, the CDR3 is TGTGCCAGCAGCCAAGATCCCGCAGATACGCAGTATTTT. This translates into CASSQDPADTQYF.

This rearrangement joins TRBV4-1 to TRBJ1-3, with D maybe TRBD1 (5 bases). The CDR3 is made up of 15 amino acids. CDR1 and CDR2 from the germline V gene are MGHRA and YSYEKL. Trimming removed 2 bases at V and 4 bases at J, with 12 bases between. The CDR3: CASSQRDPLGNTIYF. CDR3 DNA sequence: TGCGCCAGCAGCCAACGGGACCCCTTGGGAAACACCATATATTTT.

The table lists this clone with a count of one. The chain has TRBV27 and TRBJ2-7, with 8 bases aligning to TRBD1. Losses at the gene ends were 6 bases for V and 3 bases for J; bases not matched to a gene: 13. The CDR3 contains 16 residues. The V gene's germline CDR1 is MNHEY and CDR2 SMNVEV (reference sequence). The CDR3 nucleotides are TGTGCCAGCAGCCATTATCCGGGACAGGTTCACTACGAGCAGTACTTC. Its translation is CASSHYPGQVHYEQYF.

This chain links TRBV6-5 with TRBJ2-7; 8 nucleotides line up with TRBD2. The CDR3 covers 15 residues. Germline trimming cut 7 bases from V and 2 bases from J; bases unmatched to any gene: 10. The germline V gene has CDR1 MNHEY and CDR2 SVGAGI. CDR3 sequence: CASTNRLAGTYEQYF. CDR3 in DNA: TGTGCCAGCACCAACCGGCTAGCGGGCACCTACGAGCAGTACTTC.

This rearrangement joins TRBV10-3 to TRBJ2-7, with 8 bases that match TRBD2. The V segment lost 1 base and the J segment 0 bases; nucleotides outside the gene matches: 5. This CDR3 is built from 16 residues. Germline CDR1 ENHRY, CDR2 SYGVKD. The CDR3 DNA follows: TGTGCCATCAGTGAGTTGGGGACTAGGAGCTCCTACGAGCAGTACTTC. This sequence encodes CAISELGTRSSYEQYF.

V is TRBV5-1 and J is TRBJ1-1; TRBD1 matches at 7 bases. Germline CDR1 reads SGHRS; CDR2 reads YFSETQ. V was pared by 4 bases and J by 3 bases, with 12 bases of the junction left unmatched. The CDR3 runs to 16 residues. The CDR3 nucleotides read TGCGCCAGCAGCAACCGGGACAGAACCAGGGACACTGAAGCTTTCTTT. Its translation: CASSNRDRTRDTEAFF.

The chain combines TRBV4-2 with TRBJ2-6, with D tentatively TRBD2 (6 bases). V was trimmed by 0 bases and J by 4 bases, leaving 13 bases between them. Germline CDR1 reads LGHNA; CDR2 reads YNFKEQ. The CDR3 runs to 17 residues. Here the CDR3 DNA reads TGTGCCAGCAGCCAAGATAACTCGGGGGTCGGGGCCAACGTCCTGACTTTC. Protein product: CASSQDNSGVGANVLTF.

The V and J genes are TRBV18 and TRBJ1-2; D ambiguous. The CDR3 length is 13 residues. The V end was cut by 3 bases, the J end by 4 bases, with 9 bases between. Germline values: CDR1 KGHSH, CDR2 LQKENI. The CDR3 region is CASSPDVSYGYTF. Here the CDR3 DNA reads TGTGCCAGCTCACCGGACGTAAGCTATGGCTACACCTTC. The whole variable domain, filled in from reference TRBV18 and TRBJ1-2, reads NAGVMQNPRHLVRRRGQEARLRCSPMKGHSHVYWYRQLPEEGLKFMVYLQKENIIDESGMPKERFSAEFPKEGPSILRIQQVVRGDSAAYFCASSPDVSYGYTFGSGTRLTVV.

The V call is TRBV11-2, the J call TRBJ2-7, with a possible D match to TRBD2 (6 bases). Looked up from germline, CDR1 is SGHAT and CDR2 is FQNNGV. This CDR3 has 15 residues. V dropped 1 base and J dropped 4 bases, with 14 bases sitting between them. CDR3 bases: TGTGCCAGCAGCTTAGGCCGGGGGTATGGGTACGAGCAGTACTTC. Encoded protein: CASSLGRGYGYEQYF. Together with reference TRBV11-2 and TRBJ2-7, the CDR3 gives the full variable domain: EAGVAQSPRYKIIEKRQSVAFWCNPISGHATLYWYQQILGQGPKLLIQFQNNGVVDDSQLPKDRFSAERLKGVDSTLKIQPAKLEDSAVYLCASSLGRGYGYEQYFGPGTRLTVT.

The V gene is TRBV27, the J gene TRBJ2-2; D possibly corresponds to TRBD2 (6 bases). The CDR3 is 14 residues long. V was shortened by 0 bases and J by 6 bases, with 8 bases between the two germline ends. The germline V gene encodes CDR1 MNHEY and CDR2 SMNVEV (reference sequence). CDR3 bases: TGTGCCAGCAGTTTATCGCCGGGGGCCGGGGAGCTGTTTTTT. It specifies CASSLSPGAGELFF.

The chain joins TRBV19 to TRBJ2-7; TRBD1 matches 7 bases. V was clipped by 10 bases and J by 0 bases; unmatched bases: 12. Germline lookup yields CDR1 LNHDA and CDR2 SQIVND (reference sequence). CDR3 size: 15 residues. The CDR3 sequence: CATQTSRGYSYEQYF. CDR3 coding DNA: TGTGCCACCCAAACATCCAGGGGGTACTCCTACGAGCAGTACTTC.

Written as DNA, the CDR3 is TGTGCCAGCAGCTTAACGGGGGGCACTGGGGCCAACGTCCTGACTTTC. Its protein is CASSLTGGTGANVLTF. V and J are TRBV5-5 and TRBJ2-6; a weak D match, TRBD2 (7 bases). CDR1 is SGHKS, CDR2 YYEKEE, per germline (reference sequence). Trimming stripped 2 bases from V and 2 bases from J, with 11 bases between. The CDR3 extends over 16 amino acids.

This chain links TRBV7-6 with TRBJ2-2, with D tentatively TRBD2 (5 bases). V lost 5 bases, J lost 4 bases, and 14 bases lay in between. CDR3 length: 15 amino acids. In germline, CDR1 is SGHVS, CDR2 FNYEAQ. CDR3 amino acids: CASSASGLTTGELFF. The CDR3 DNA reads TGTGCCAGCAGCGCATCCGGACTTACCACCGGGGAGCTGTTTTTT.

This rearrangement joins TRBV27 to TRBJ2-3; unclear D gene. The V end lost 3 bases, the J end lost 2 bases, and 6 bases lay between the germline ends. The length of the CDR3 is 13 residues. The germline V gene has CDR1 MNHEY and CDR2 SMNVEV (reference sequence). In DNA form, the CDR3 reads TGTGCCAGCAGTTTGGGCCACACAGATACGCAGTATTTT. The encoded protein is CASSLGHTDTQYF.

The CDR3 DNA reads TGCGCCAGCAGCCAGCGAGGGGACATTCAGTACTTC. Protein sequence: CASSQRGDIQYF. This chain links TRBV4-1 with TRBJ2-4; TRBD1 or TRBD2 may be the D gene (5 bases each). Between the trimmed V and J ends, which lost 3 bases and 8 bases, there was a span of 8 bases. The CDR3 runs to 12 residues. CDR1 is MGHRA, CDR2 YSYEKL, per germline.

The CDR3 bases are TGTGCCTGGAGCGCCTTCGGCACATTTAGCTCTGGAAACACCATATATTTT. It is translated as CAWSAFGTFSSGNTIYF. The chain uses TRBV30 and TRBJ1-3, with D uncertain. The germline CDR1 and CDR2 sequences are GTSNPN and SVGIG (reference sequence). This CDR3 is 17 amino acids long. Trimming removed 3 bases from V and 0 bases from J, with 18 bases in between.

CDR3 DNA: TGTGCCAGTAGTTTCGGGACCGACACCGGGGAGCTGTTTTTT. Translation gives CASSFGTDTGELFF. The genes are TRBV19 and TRBJ2-2; D is possibly TRBD1 or TRBD2 (5 bases each). Trimming cost V 5 bases and J 3 bases, with 10 bases left between them. CDR3 size: 14 residues. Germline V gives CDR1 LNHDA, CDR2 SQIVND (reference sequence).

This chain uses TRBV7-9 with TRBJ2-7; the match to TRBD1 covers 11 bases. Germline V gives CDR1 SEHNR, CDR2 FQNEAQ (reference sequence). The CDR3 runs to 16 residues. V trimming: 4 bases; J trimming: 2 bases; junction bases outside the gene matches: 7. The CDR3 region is CASSSRSGQGAYEQYF. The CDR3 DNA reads TGTGCCAGCAGCTCCAGATCGGGACAGGGGGCCTACGAGCAGTACTTC.

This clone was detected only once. Here the CDR3 reads CASSTGDSYGYTF. The CDR3 bases are TGTGCCAGCAGCACCGGGGACAGCTATGGCTACACCTTC. V usage is TRBV9 and J usage is TRBJ1-2; 7 nucleotides match TRBD1. The germline V gene has CDR1 SGDLS and CDR2 YYNGEE. CDR3 length: 13 amino acids. J was trimmed by 4 bases and V by 4 bases; bases with no gene match: 4.

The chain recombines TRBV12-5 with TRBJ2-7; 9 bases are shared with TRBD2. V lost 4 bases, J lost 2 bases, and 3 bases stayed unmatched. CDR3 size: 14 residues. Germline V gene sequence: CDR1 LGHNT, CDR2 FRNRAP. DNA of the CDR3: TGTGCTAGTGGTTCTAGCGGGACCCCCTACGAGCAGTACTTC. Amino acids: CASGSSGTPYEQYF. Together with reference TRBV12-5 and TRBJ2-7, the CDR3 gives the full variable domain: DARVTQTPRHKVTEMGQEVTMRCQPILGHNTVFWYRQTMMQGLELLAYFRNRAPLDDSGMPKDRFSAEMPDATLATLKIQPSEPRDSAVYFCASGSSGTPYEQYFGPGTRLTVT.

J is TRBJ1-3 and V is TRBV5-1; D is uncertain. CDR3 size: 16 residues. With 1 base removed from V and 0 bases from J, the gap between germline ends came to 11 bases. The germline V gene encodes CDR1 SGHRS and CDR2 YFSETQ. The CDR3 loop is CASSLSSSSSGNTIYF. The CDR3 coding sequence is TGCGCCAGCAGCTTGTCGTCCAGCTCCTCTGGAAACACCATATATTTT.

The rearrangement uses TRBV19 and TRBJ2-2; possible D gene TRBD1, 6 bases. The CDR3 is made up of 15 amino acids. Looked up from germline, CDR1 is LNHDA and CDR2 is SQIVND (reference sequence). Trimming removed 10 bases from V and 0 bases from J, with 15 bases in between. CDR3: CATRSGVANTGELFF. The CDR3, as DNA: TGTGCCACCCGGTCAGGGGTGGCGAACACCGGGGAGCTGTTTTTT.

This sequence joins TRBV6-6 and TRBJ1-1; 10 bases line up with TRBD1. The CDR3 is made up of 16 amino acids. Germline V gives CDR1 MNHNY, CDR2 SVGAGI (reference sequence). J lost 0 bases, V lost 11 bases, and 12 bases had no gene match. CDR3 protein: CAGANRDRGLNTEAFF. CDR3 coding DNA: TGTGCCGGCGCCAATCGGGACAGGGGACTGAACACTGAAGCTTTCTTT.

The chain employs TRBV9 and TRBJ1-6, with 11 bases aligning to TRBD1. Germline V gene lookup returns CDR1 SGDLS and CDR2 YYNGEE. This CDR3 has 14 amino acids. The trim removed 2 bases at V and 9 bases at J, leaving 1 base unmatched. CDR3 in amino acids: CASSVGTGGSPLHF. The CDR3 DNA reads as TGTGCCAGCAGCGTTGGGACAGGGGGTTCACCCCTCCACTTT. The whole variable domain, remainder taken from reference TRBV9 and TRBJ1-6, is DSGVTQTPKHLITATGQRVTLRCSPRSGDLSVYWYQQSLDQGLQFLIQYYNGEERAKGNILERFSAQQFPDLHSELNLSSLELGDSALYFCASSVGTGGSPLHFGNGTRLTVT.

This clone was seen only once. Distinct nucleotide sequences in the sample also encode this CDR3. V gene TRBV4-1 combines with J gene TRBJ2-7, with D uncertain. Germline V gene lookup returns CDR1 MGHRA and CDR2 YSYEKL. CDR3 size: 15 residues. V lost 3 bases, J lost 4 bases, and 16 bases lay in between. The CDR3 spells CASSHGRQPSYEQYF. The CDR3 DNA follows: TGCGCCAGCAGCCATGGACGGCAACCCTCTTACGAGCAGTACTTC.